These T cell receptor beta chains were read from a single sample in a study of blood T cell repertoires in COVID-19. Libraries were prepared by immunoSEQ multiplex PCR; TCRdb keeps only in-frame clonotypes and omits some of them. Of approximately 250,000 clones in the sample, around 86% were seen once. The sample taken for sequencing was peripheral blood. These receptors were collected from a man between 18 and 35 years old with active or convalescent COVID-19. CDR3s include the opening cysteine and the closing phenylalanine or tryptophan. A D gene is named only where the DNA matches it firmly. Expanded clones get a size class; other rows say once, few or many, or leave the size out.

V gene,D gene,J gene,clone size,CDR3 DNA,CDR3 protein
TRBV6-5,TRBD1,TRBJ1-1,NA,TGTGCCAGCAGCTTGACAGGGGACACTGAAGCTTTCTTT,CASSLTGDTEAFF
TRBV9,NA,TRBJ1-4,NA,TGTGCCAGCAGCGCTGAGGACAGTGGTCCGGAAAAACTGTTTTTT,CASSAEDSGPEKLFF
TRBV18,TRBD1,TRBJ1-2,NA,TGTGCCAGCTCACCACCGGGACAGATAATTGCTGGCTACACCTTC,CASSPPGQIIAGYTF
TRBV28,NA,TRBJ1-5,few,TGTGCCAGCAGCCTCCCCGGGGGGCCCCAGCATTTT,CASSLPGGPQHF
TRBV24-1,NA,TRBJ1-3,NA,TGTGCCACCAGTGATTCGGAGGGGCCAGGAAACACCATATATTTT,CATSDSEGPGNTIYF
TRBV9,NA,TRBJ1-3,NA,TGTGCCAGCACCCGGGGGAGGGGGACCATATATTTT,CASTRGRGTIYF
TRBV10-3,NA,TRBJ2-1,NA,TGTGCCATCAGAACAGGGGGGGGTGAGCAGTTCTTC,CAIRTGGGEQFF
TRBV10-1,TRBD1,TRBJ2-7,NA,TGCGCCACACAAGTGGGACAGGGCACCTACGAGCAGTACTTC,CATQVGQGTYEQYF
TRBV9,NA,TRBJ2-2,NA,TGTGCCAGCAGCGCGCCTCGGGCGGGACCGAACACCGGGGAGCTGTTTTTT,CASSAPRAGPNTGELFF
TRBV5-1,TRBD1,TRBJ2-7,NA,TGCGCCAGCAGCCGGGACAGTCAGGCCCCCTACGAGCAGTACTTC,CASSRDSQAPYEQYF
TRBV4-3,TRBD2,TRBJ2-3,NA,TGCGCCAGCAGCCAGGGAGGGGATACGCAGTATTTT,CASSQGGDTQYF
TRBV4-1,TRBD1,TRBJ1-5,NA,TGCGCCAGCAGCAAGGGGGCAAGTCGGTTGCCCCAGCATTTT,CASSKGASRLPQHF
TRBV11-2,NA,TRBJ2-3,NA,TGTGCCAGCAGCTTAGGGGTAGCGCGTACCCAAGATACGCAGTATTTT,CASSLGVARTQDTQYF
TRBV5-4,TRBD2,TRBJ2-3,once,TGTGCCAGCAACCGGGGAGGAAGGGGACTAGCGGTCACAGATACGCAGTATTTT,CASNRGGRGLAVTDTQYF
TRBV19,NA,TRBJ2-7,NA,TGTGCCAGTGGGGCGGGACAGACCTACGAGCAGTACTTC,CASGAGQTYEQYF
TRBV18,NA,TRBJ2-4,NA,TGTGCCAGCTCACCATCCACTACGTCGGGCATTCAGTACTTC,CASSPSTTSGIQYF
TRBV28,TRBD1,TRBJ1-4,once,TGTGCCAGCAGTTTACCTGGGGACAGGTCAGAAAAACTGTTTTTT,CASSLPGDRSEKLFF
TRBV5-6,TRBD1,TRBJ1-2,NA,TGTGCCAGCAGTTGGGGAGCAGGGGGTAACTATGGCTACACCTTC,CASSWGAGGNYGYTF
TRBV6-5,NA,TRBJ2-7,NA,TGTGCCAGCAGTTACTCGCCGGGATCCTACGAGCAGTACTTC,CASSYSPGSYEQYF
TRBV3-1/TRBV3-2,TRBD1,TRBJ1-3,NA,TGTGCCAGCAGCGCGGGGACAGCTGGAAACACCATATATTTT,CASSAGTAGNTIYF
TRBV4-2,TRBD2,TRBJ2-5,NA,TGTGCCAGCAGCCAAGTCGCAGATTCCGGGGGGGAGACCCAGTACTTC,CASSQVADSGGETQYF
TRBV24-1,NA,TRBJ1-1,NA,TGTGCCACCAGTGCGGGGTTGAACACTGAAGCTTTCTTT,CATSAGLNTEAFF
TRBV24-1,TRBD1,TRBJ1-6,NA,TGTGCCACCAGTGATTCCGACAGGGAGAATTCACCCCTCCACTTT,CATSDSDRENSPLHF
TRBV7-9,NA,TRBJ2-5,NA,TGTGCCAGCAGCTTAGGTCTACAAGAGACCCAGTACTTC,CASSLGLQETQYF